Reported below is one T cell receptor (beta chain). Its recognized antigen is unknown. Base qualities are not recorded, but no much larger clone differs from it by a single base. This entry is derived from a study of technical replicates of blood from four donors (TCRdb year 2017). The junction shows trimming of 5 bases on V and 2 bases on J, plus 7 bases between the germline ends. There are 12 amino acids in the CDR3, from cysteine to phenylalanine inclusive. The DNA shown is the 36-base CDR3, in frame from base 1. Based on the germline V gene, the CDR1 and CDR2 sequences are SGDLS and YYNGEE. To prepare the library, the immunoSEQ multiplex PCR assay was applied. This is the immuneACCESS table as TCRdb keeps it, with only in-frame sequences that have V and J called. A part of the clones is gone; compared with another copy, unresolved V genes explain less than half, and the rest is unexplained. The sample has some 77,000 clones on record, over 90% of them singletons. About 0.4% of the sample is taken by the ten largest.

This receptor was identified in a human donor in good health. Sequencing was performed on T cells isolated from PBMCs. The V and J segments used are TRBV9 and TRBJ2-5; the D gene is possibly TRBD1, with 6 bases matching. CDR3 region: CASSGQQETQYF. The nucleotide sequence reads TGTGCCAGCAGTGGACAGCAAGAGACCCAGTACTTC.